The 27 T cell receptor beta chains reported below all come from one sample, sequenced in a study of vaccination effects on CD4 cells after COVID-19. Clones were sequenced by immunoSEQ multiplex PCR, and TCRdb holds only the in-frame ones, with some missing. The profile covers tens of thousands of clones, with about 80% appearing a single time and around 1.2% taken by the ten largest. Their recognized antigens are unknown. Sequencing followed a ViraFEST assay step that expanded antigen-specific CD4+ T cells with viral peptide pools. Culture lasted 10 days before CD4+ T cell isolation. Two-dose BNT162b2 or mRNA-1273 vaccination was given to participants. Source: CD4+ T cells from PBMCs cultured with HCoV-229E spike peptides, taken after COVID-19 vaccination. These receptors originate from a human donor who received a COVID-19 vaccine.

The CDR3 DNA reads TGTGCCAGCAGCGTAGAGGCAGGGGTGGGATATGGCTACACCTTC. Its translation is CASSVEAGVGYGYTF. The gene calls are TRBV9 and TRBJ1-2; D possibly corresponds to TRBD1 (6 bases). The CDR3 spans 15 residues. V dropped 0 bases and J dropped 5 bases, with 14 bases sitting between them. Germline V gene data show CDR1 as SGDLS and CDR2 as YYNGEE. The whole variable domain, filled in from reference TRBV9 and TRBJ1-2, reads DSGVTQTPKHLITATGQRVTLRCSPRSGDLSVYWYQQSLDQGLQFLIQYYNGEERAKGNILERFSAQQFPDLHSELNLSSLELGDSALYFCASSVEAGVGYGYTFGSGTRLTVV.

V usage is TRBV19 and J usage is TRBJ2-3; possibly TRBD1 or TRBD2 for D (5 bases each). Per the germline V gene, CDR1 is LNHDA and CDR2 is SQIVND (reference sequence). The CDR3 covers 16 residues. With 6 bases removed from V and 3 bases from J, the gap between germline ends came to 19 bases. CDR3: CASSSGGHGGTDTQYF. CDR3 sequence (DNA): TGTGCCAGTAGCTCCGGTGGACATGGAGGTACAGATACGCAGTATTTT.

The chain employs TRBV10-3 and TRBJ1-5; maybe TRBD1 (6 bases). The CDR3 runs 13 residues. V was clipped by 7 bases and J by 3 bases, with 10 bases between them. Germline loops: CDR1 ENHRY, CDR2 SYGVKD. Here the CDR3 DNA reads TGTGCCATCAACCAGGGGCACAATCAGCCCCAGCATTTT. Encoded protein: CAINQGHNQPQHF.

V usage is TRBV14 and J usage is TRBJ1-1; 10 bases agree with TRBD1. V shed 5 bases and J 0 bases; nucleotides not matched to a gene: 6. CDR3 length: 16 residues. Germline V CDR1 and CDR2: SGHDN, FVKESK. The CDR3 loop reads CASSRDRGGMNTEAFF. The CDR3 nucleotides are TGTGCCAGCAGCAGGGACAGGGGAGGGATGAACACTGAAGCTTTCTTT. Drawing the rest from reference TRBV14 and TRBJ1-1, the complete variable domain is EAGVTQFPSHSVIEKGQTVTLRCDPISGHDNLYWYRRVMGKEIKFLLHFVKESKQDESGMPNNRFLAERTGGTYSTLKVQPAELEDSGVYFCASSRDRGGMNTEAFFGQGTRLTVV.

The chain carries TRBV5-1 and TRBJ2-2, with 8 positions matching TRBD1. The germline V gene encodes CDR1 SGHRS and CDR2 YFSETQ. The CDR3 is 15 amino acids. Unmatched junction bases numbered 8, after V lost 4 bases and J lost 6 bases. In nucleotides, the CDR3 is TGCGCCAGCAGCGTAGGACAGGGCGAGTCCGGGGAGCTGTTTTTT. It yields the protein CASSVGQGESGELFF.

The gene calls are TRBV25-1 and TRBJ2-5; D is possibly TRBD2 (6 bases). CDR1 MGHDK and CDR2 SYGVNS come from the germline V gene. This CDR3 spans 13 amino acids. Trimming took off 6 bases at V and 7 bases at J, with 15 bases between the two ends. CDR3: CASRGTSSGTQYF. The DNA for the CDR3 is TGTGCCAGCAGAGGGACTTCTTCTGGGACCCAGTACTTC.

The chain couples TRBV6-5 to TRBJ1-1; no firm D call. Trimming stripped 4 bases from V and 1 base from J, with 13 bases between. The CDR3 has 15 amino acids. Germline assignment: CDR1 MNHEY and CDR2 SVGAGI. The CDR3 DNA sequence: TGTGCCAGCAGTTCTCCGGGGAGTCGGAACACTGAAGCTTTCTTT. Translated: CASSSPGSRNTEAFF.

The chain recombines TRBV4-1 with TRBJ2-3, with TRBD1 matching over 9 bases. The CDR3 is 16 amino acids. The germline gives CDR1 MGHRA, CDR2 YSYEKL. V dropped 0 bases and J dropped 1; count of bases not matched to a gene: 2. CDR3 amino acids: CASSQDRTGGTDTQYF. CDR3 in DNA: TGCGCCAGCAGCCAAGATCGGACAGGGGGCACAGATACGCAGTATTTT.

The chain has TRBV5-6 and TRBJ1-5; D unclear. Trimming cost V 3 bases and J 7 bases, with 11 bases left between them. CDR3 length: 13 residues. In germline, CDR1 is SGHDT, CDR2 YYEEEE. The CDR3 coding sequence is TGTGCCAGCAGCTCGGCACTTGGACAGCCCCAGCATTTT. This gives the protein CASSSALGQPQHF.

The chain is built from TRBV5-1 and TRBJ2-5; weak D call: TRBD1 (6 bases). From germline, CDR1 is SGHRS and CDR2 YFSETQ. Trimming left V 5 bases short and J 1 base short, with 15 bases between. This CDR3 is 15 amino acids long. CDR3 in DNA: TGCGCCAGCAGATTTGGACAGAGCGGCCAAGAGACCCAGTACTTC. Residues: CASRFGQSGQETQYF.

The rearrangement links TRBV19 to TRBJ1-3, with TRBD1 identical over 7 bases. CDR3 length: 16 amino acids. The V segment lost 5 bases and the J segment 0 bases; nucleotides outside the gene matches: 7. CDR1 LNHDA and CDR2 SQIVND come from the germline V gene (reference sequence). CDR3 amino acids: CASSSGQPFSGNTIYF. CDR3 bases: TGTGCCAGTAGTTCGGGACAGCCGTTCTCTGGAAACACCATATATTTT.

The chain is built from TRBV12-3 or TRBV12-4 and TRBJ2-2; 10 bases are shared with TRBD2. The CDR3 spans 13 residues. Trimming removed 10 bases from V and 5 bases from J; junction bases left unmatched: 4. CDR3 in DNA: TGTGCCACAGGGGGACTAGCGACCGGGGAGCTGTTTTTT. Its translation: CATGGLATGELFF.

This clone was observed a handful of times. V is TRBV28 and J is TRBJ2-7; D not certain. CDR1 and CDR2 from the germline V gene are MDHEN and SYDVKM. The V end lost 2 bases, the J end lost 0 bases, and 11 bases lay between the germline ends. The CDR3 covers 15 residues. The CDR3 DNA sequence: TGTGCCAGCAGTTTAGCGGCCACCAGCTCCTACGAGCAGTACGTC. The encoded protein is CASSLAATSSYEQYV.

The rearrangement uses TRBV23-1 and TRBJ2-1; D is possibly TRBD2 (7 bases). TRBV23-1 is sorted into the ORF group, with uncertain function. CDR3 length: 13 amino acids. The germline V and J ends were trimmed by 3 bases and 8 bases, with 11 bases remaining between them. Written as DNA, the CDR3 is TGCGCCAGCAGTCAGGGGGGGGCTCATGAGCAGTTCTTC. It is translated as CASSQGGAHEQFF.

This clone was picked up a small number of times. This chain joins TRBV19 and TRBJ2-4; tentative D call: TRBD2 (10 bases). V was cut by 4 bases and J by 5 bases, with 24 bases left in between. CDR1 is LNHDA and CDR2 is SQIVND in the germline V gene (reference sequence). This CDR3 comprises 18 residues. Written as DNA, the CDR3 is TGTGCCAGTAGTAAGGACAGGGGAGCGGGGGGGCCCGAAAACATTCAGTACTTC. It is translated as CASSKDRGAGGPENIQYF.

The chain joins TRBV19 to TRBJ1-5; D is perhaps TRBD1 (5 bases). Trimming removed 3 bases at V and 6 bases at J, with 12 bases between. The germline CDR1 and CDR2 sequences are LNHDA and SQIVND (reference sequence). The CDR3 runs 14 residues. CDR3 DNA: TGTGCCAGTAGTATGCCGACAGAGTCTCAGCCCCAGCATTTT. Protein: CASSMPTESQPQHF.

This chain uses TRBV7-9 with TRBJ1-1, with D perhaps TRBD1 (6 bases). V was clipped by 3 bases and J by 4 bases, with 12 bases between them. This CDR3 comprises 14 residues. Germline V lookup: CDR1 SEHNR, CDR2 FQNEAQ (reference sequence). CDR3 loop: CASSLGLGGTEAFF. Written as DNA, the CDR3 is TGTGCCAGCAGCTTGGGACTAGGGGGCACTGAAGCTTTCTTT.

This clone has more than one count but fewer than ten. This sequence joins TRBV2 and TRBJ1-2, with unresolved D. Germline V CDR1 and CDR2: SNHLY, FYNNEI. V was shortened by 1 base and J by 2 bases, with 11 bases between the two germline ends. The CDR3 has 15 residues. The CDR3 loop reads CASSEGPSLNYGYTF. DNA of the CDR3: TGTGCCAGCAGTGAAGGCCCCTCATTGAACTATGGCTACACCTTC.

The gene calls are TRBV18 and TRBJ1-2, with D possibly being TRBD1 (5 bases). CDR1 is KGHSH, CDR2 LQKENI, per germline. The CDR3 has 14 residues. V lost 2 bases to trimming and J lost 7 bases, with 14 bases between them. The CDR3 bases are TGTGCCAGCTCACCAGTCCAGGGAGGTGGTGGCTACACCTTC. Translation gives CASSPVQGGGGYTF.

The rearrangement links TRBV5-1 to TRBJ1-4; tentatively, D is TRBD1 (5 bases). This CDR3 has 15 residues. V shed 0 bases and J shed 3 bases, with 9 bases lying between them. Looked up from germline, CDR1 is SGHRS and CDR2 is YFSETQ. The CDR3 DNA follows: TGCGCCAGCAGCTTGGGGGACGGTTCTAATGAAAAACTGTTTTTT. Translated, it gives CASSLGDGSNEKLFF.

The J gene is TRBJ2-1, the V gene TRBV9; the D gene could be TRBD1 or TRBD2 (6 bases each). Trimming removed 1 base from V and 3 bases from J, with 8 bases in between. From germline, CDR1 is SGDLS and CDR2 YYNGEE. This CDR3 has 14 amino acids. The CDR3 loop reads CASSVRGHYNEQFF. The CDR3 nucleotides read TGTGCCAGCAGCGTACGGGGGCACTACAATGAGCAGTTCTTC.

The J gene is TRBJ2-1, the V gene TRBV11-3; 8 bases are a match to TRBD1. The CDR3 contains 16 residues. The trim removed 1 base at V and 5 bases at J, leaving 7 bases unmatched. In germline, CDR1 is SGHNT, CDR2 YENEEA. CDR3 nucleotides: TGTGCCAGCAGCTTAGGGGACAGGATCGGCAACAATGAGCAGTTCTTC. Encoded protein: CASSLGDRIGNNEQFF.

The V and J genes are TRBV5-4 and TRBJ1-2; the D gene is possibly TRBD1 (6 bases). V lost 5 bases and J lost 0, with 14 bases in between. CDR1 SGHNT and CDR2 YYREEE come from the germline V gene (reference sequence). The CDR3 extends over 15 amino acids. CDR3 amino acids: CASRSAGGANYGYTF. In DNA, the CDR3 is TGTGCCAGCAGGTCCGCGGGGGGCGCTAACTATGGCTACACCTTC.

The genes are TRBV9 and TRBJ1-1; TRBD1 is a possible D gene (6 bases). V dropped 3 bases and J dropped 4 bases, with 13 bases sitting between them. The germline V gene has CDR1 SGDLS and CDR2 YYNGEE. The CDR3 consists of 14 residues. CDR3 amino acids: CASSAGEWSTEAFF. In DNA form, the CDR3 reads TGTGCCAGCAGCGCAGGGGAATGGAGCACTGAAGCTTTCTTT.

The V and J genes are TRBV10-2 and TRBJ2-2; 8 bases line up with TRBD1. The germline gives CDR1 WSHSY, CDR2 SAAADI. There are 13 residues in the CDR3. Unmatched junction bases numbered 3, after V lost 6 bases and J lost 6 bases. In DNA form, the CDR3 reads TGCGCCAGCAGGACAGGGGATTCCGGGGAGCTGTTTTTT. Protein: CASRTGDSGELFF.

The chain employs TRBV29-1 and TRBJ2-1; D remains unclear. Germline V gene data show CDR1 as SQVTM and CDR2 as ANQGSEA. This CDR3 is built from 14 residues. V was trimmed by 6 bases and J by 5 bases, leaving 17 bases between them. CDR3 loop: CSVGLIRAHNEQFF. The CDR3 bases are TGCAGCGTCGGGCTTATTCGGGCCCACAATGAGCAGTTCTTC.

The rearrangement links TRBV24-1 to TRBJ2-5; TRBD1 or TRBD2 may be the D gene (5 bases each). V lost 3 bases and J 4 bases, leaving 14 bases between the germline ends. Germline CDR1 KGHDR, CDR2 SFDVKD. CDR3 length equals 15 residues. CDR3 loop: CATSDIRDVIETQYF. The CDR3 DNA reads TGTGCCACCAGTGATATACGGGACGTAATAGAGACCCAGTACTTC.